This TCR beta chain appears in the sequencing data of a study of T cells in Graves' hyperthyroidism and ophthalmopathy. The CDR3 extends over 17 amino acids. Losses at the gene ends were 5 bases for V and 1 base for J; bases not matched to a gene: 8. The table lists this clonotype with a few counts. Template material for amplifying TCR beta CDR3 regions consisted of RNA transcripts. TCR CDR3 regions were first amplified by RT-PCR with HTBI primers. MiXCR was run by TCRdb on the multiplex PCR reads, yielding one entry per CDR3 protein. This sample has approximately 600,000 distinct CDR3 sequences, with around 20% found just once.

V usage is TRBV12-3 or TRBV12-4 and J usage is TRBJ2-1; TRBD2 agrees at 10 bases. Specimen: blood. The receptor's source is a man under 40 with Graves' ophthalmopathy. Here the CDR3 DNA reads TGTGCCAGCAGTCACCCTAAACTAGCGGGATCCTACAATGAGCAGTTCTTC. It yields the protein CASSHPKLAGSYNEQFF.